Listed here is a single T cell receptor (beta chain). TCRdb's copy holds only in-frame clones and misses some; the assay was immunoSEQ multiplex PCR. The repertoire consists of around 5,700 clones, with roughly nine tenths occurring once and the leading ten covering approximately 4.8%. Trimming shortened V by 6 bases and J by 0 bases, and 12 bases separated the two germline ends. CDR3 size: 14 residues. Germline V CDR1 and CDR2: WSHSY, SAAADI. The data are from a study of ipilimumab plus nivolumab after autologous stem cell transplantation. The chain joins TRBV10-2 to TRBJ2-7; possibly TRBD1 or TRBD2 for D (5 bases each). The receptor was isolated from a female donor with multiple myeloma. The source material was PBMCs, sampled in a trial of ipilimumab plus nivolumab as post-transplant consolidation. The CDR3 loop reads CASRMGTDSYEQYF. DNA for the CDR3: TGCGCCAGCAGAATGGGGACGGACTCCTACGAGCAGTACTTC.